The next 6 T cell receptor beta chains were all read from a single sample in a study of response to subunit inactivated influenza vaccine. TCRdb reprocessed the RT-PCR reads with MiXCR, giving one entry per CDR3 protein. Of 500,000 to 550,000 distinct CDR3 sequences in the sample, about 7.2% were seen once. This material consisted of PBMCs from blood, taken around 2 years after vaccination. These receptors came from a man aged 45 to 70 who received an inactivated influenza vaccine.

The sample holds many counts of this clonotype. This chain uses TRBV20-1 with TRBJ2-3; weak D call: TRBD2 (6 bases). With 1 base removed from V and 1 base from J, the gap between germline ends came to 12 bases. From germline, CDR1 is DFQATT and CDR2 SNEGSKA (reference sequence). This CDR3 comprises 15 residues. The CDR3 sequence is CSARGVGGGTDTQYF. Written as DNA, the CDR3 is TGCAGTGCTAGAGGGGTTGGCGGGGGCACAGATACGCAGTATTTT.

The rearrangement uses TRBV10-3 and TRBJ2-5; no firm D call. The CDR3 loop spans 11 amino acids. With 6 bases removed from V and 5 bases from J, the gap between germline ends came to 7 bases. Germline assignment: CDR1 ENHRY and CDR2 SYGVKD. The CDR3 DNA reads as TGTGCCATCAGGCTCGGTGAGACCCAGTACTTC. Its protein is CAIRLGETQYF.

This clonotype turned up a few times. This chain joins TRBV14 and TRBJ1-4; possibly TRBD1 for D (6 bases). The CDR3 extends over 16 amino acids. With 1 base removed from V and 0 bases from J, the gap between germline ends came to 9 bases. Germline V gene sequence: CDR1 SGHDN, CDR2 FVKESK. The DNA for the CDR3 is TGTGCCAGCAGCCAAGGACGGACAGCAACTAATGAAAAACTGTTTTTT. Encoded protein: CASSQGRTATNEKLFF.

This clonotype showed up just a few times. The rearrangement uses TRBV7-2 and TRBJ2-1, with D perhaps given as TRBD1 or TRBD2 (5 bases each). The CDR3 has 16 amino acids. The ends were cut back, 1 base at V and 8 bases at J, with 18 bases in the middle. Germline CDR1 and CDR2: SGHTA and FQGNSA. DNA for the CDR3: TGTGCCAGCAGCTTAGTCCGGGGAATTACAGGCTATGAGCAGTTCTTC. Amino acids: CASSLVRGITGYEQFF.

Only a few counts were recorded for this clonotype. This chain uses TRBV20-1 with TRBJ1-5; weak D call: TRBD1 (6 bases). This CDR3 comprises 18 residues. Germline V gene lookup returns CDR1 DFQATT and CDR2 SNEGSKA (reference sequence). The V end lost 1 base, the J end lost 4 bases, and 23 bases lay between the germline ends. DNA of the CDR3: TGCAGTGCTAGAGGCGGGTTTGGGGGCGGTGGTAGTAATCAGCCCCAGCATTTT. Amino acids: CSARGGFGGGGSNQPQHF.

This clonotype was seen at least ten times. The V and J genes are TRBV3-1 and TRBJ2-2; D is unresolved. This CDR3 contains 14 residues. The ends were cut back, 0 bases at V and 4 bases at J, with 6 bases in the middle. Germline V lookup: CDR1 LGHDT, CDR2 YNNKEL (reference sequence). The CDR3 loop is CASSQDGFTGELFF. CDR3 DNA: TGTGCCAGCAGCCAAGATGGGTTCACCGGGGAGCTGTTTTTT.